A selection of T cell receptor beta chains follows, all from one sample in a study of neurological immune-mediated disorders. TCRdb recomputed calls from the 5' RACE reads with MiXCR, one row per CDR3 protein. The sample lists roughly 100,000 distinct CDR3 sequences, roughly 3.5% occurring once. The material sequenced was PBMCs. The receptors derive from a woman aged 18-29 years with multiple sclerosis. Both conserved end residues are part of each CDR3. Fields, in order: J gene, V gene, D gene, clone size, CDR3 length, CDR3 DNA, CDR3 protein. The D gene is left open where the match is weak. Expanded clones get a size class; other rows say once, few or many, or leave the size out.

J: TRBJ2-1; V: TRBV5-1; D: TRBD2; size: many; length: 15; DNA: TGCGCCAGCAGCTTGGTTAGCGGGGGGGACAATGAGCAGTTCTTC; CDR3: CASSLVSGGDNEQFF
J: TRBJ2-5; V: TRBV7-2; D: -; size: many; length: 13; DNA: TGTGCCAGCAGCTTGGGCAGGGCAGAGACCCAGTACTTC; CDR3: CASSLGRAETQYF
J: TRBJ1-2; V: TRBV5-1; D: TRBD1; size: many; length: 17; DNA: TGCGCCAGCAGCCATTTACCGGGACAGGGGGCGGACTATGGCTACACCTTC; CDR3: CASSHLPGQGADYGYTF
J: TRBJ2-1; V: TRBV7-2; D: TRBD2; size: many; length: 15; DNA: TGTGCCAGCAGCTTCCCGGGACTAGACTACAATGAGCAGTTCTTC; CDR3: CASSFPGLDYNEQFF
J: TRBJ1-5; V: TRBV7-2; D: -; size: many; length: 13; DNA: TGTGCCAGCAGACAGGATAGCAATCAGCCCCAGCATTTT; CDR3: CASRQDSNQPQHF
J: TRBJ2-1; V: TRBV5-1; D: TRBD2; size: many; length: 15; DNA: TGCGCCAGCAGCGCAGGACTAGCGGTTTACAATGAGCAGTTCTTC; CDR3: CASSAGLAVYNEQFF
J: TRBJ2-7; V: TRBV28; D: TRBD1; size: many; length: 14; DNA: TGTGCCAGCAGTTTAGAACAGGGGCCCTACGAGCAGTACTTC; CDR3: CASSLEQGPYEQYF
J: TRBJ2-1; V: TRBV7-7; D: TRBD1; size: many; length: 15; DNA: TGTGCTAGCAGTCTAGGACAGGGAAATTTTGCTGAGCAGTTCTTC; CDR3: CASSLGQGNFAEQFF
J: TRBJ1-1; V: TRBV15; D: -; size: many; length: 15; DNA: TGTGCCACCAGCCCCGTGGCGGCGGGTGAGACTGAAGCTTTCTTT; CDR3: CATSPVAAGETEAFF
J: TRBJ1-2; V: TRBV5-1; D: -; size: many; length: 13; DNA: TGCGCCAGCAGCCTGGTGGGGGTGAATGGCTACACCTTC; CDR3: CASSLVGVNGYTF
J: TRBJ2-5; V: TRBV5-1; D: -; size: many; length: 16; DNA: TGCGCCAGCAGCTTGGATGCGGTGAGGGAGCAAGAGACCCAGTACTTC; CDR3: CASSLDAVREQETQYF
J: TRBJ2-5; V: TRBV7-8; D: -; size: many; length: 17; DNA: TGTGCCAGCAGCCCCAGACCCGGTTATTCCCCGGCGGAGACCCAGTACTTC; CDR3: CASSPRPGYSPAETQYF
J: TRBJ1-5; V: TRBV29-1; D: TRBD1; size: -; length: 11; DNA: TGCAGCGTTGGGGACAGTCAGCCCCAGCATTTT; CDR3: CSVGDSQPQHF
J: TRBJ2-2; V: TRBV5-1; D: -; size: few; length: 13; DNA: TGCGCCAGCACCATAGGAAACACCGGGGAGCTGTTTTTT; CDR3: CASTIGNTGELFF
J: TRBJ2-7; V: TRBV27; D: TRBD2; size: many; length: 14; DNA: TGTGCCAGCAGTTTAAGCTTGACTAGCAACGAGCAGTACTTC; CDR3: CASSLSLTSNEQYF
J: TRBJ1-3; V: TRBV15; D: -; size: many; length: 15; DNA: TGTGCCACCAGCAGAGATCGACAAGTGGGAAACACCATATATTTT; CDR3: CATSRDRQVGNTIYF
J: TRBJ1-6; V: TRBV12-3/TRBV12-4; D: TRBD1; size: many; length: 14; DNA: TGTGCCAGCAGGAGGACAGGAAAAAATTCACCCCTCCACTTT; CDR3: CASRRTGKNSPLHF
J: TRBJ1-3; V: TRBV29-1; D: TRBD1; size: many; length: 13; DNA: TGCAGCGTCGGAGGAGGGGGCGGAAACACCATATATTTT; CDR3: CSVGGGGGNTIYF
J: TRBJ1-2; V: TRBV12-3/TRBV12-4; D: -; size: many; length: 14; DNA: TGTGCCAGCACTGACGAAGGATCGGCATGGGGCTACACCTTC; CDR3: CASTDEGSAWGYTF
J: TRBJ2-6; V: TRBV3-1; D: -; size: many; length: 17; DNA: TGTGCCAGCAGCCTAACTACGATGGGGTCCGGGGCCAACGTCCTGACTTTC; CDR3: CASSLTTMGSGANVLTF
J: TRBJ2-1; V: TRBV6-2/TRBV6-3; D: TRBD2; size: many; length: 15; DNA: TGTGCCAGCAGTTACCAACTAGCGGCGGGAAACGGGCAGTTCTTC; CDR3: CASSYQLAAGNGQFF
J: TRBJ2-3; V: TRBV6-6; D: -; size: many; length: 14; DNA: TGTGCCAGCAGTTATTTCGGCAGCACAGATACGCAGTATTTT; CDR3: CASSYFGSTDTQYF
J: TRBJ2-1; V: TRBV11-3; D: TRBD2; size: many; length: 15; DNA: TGTGCCAGCAGCCTGCGGGGGGCTAACTACAATGAGCAGTTCTTC; CDR3: CASSLRGANYNEQFF
J: TRBJ2-2; V: TRBV24-1; D: -; size: many; length: 15; DNA: TGTGCCACCAGTGATATTTCTCGCGGGACCGGGGAGCTGTTTTTT; CDR3: CATSDISRGTGELFF
J: TRBJ1-3; V: TRBV7-2; D: -; size: few; length: 14; DNA: TGTGCCAGCAGCTTAGTTTGGCCTGGAAACACCATATATTTT; CDR3: CASSLVWPGNTIYF
J: TRBJ2-7; V: TRBV20-1; D: -; size: many; length: 12; DNA: TGCAGTGCTAGAGTATTGGGCCGCGAGCAGTACTTC; CDR3: CSARVLGREQYF
J: TRBJ1-6; V: TRBV5-1; D: -; size: many; length: 15; DNA: TGCGCCAGCAGCCGCCGGGACGGTACTAATTCACCCCTCCACTTT; CDR3: CASSRRDGTNSPLHF
J: TRBJ2-7; V: TRBV7-3; D: TRBD1; size: many; length: 13; DNA: TGTGCCAGCAGCTTAAGGGACAGCTACGAGCAGTACTTC; CDR3: CASSLRDSYEQYF
J: TRBJ2-1; V: TRBV18; D: TRBD2; size: many; length: 15; DNA: TGTGCCAGCTCACTCGGGACTAGCCTATACAATGAGCAGTTCTTC; CDR3: CASSLGTSLYNEQFF
J: TRBJ1-6; V: TRBV6-5; D: TRBD1; size: many; length: 17; DNA: TGTGCCAGCAGCCCTCGACAGGGGGTCTCCTATAATTCACCCCTCCACTTT; CDR3: CASSPRQGVSYNSPLHF
J: TRBJ1-1; V: TRBV5-1; D: -; size: many; length: 16; DNA: TGCGCCAGCAGCCCGGGATGGGGAACGGCGAACACTGAAGCTTTCTTT; CDR3: CASSPGWGTANTEAFF
J: TRBJ1-5; V: TRBV2; D: TRBD1; size: many; length: 15; DNA: TGTGCCAGCGGGGACAGGGGATTATACTATCAGCCCCAGCATTTT; CDR3: CASGDRGLYYQPQHF
J: TRBJ2-1; V: TRBV5-5; D: -; size: many; length: 15; DNA: TGTGCCAGCAGCCGGGCTAGCAGCTCCTACAATGAGCAGTTCTTC; CDR3: CASSRASSSYNEQFF
J: TRBJ2-7; V: TRBV15; D: -; size: many; length: 14; DNA: TGTGCCACCAGCAGTCCCGGACCTTCCTACGAGCAGTACTTC; CDR3: CATSSPGPSYEQYF
J: TRBJ2-1; V: TRBV5-5; D: -; size: many; length: 16; DNA: TGTGCCAGCAGCTTGGTATGGAGGAGCTCCTACAATGAGCAGTTCTTC; CDR3: CASSLVWRSSYNEQFF
J: TRBJ2-7; V: TRBV7-2; D: -; size: many; length: 18; DNA: TGTGCCAGCAGCTTAGGCCCCCCTGGCCTAAGAGGGTCCTACGAGCAGTACTTC; CDR3: CASSLGPPGLRGSYEQYF
J: TRBJ2-5; V: TRBV4-2; D: -; size: many; length: 14; DNA: TGTGCCAGCAGCCAACCGGGACGAGGAGAGACCCAGTACTTC; CDR3: CASSQPGRGETQYF
J: TRBJ2-6; V: TRBV11-2; D: -; size: many; length: 16; DNA: TGTGCCAGCAGCTCCGTCGGGGGGCGTGGGGCCAACGTCCTGACTTTC; CDR3: CASSSVGGRGANVLTF
J: TRBJ1-6; V: TRBV20-1; D: -; size: many; length: 14; DNA: TGCAGTGCTAGAGCTGGGGCAACCAATTCACCCCTCCACTTT; CDR3: CSARAGATNSPLHF
J: TRBJ2-1; V: TRBV6-2/TRBV6-3; D: -; size: many; length: 13; DNA: TGTGCCAGCAGCCCCGATATCTTCAATGAGCAGTTCTTC; CDR3: CASSPDIFNEQFF
J: TRBJ2-2; V: TRBV7-3; D: TRBD2; size: many; length: 17; DNA: TGTGCCAGCAGCTTAACGGGCGGCGGGAGCAACACCGGGGAGCTGTTTTTT; CDR3: CASSLTGGGSNTGELFF
J: TRBJ2-5; V: TRBV6-5; D: -; size: many; length: 13; DNA: TGTGCCAGCAGTTACACTAGGAGGGAGACCCAGTACTTC; CDR3: CASSYTRRETQYF
J: TRBJ2-4; V: TRBV20-1; D: TRBD1; size: many; length: 12; DNA: TGCAGTGCTAGGGGGACAGGGTACATTCAGTACTTC; CDR3: CSARGTGYIQYF
J: TRBJ1-4; V: TRBV20-1; D: -; size: many; length: 14; DNA: TGCAGTGCTAACTCGTTGGCAACTAATGAAAAACTGTTTTTT; CDR3: CSANSLATNEKLFF
J: TRBJ2-5; V: TRBV6-1; D: -; size: many; length: 15; DNA: TGTGCCAGCAGTGAAATGGAGGCAGGGTACGAGACCCAGTACTTC; CDR3: CASSEMEAGYETQYF
J: TRBJ1-1; V: TRBV12-2; D: -; size: few; length: 16; DNA: TGTGCAAGTCGCTTAATAATGGTACAGGAGAACACTGAAGCTTTCTTT; CDR3: CASRLIMVQENTEAFF
J: TRBJ2-1; V: TRBV5-1; D: TRBD1; size: many; length: 13; DNA: TGCGCCAGCAGCCGGGACAGCTTGGGGGAGCAGTTCTTC; CDR3: CASSRDSLGEQFF
J: TRBJ1-5; V: TRBV5-6; D: TRBD1; size: -; length: 15; DNA: TGTGCCAGCAGCTGGGGAACAGGGGTCAATAAGACCCAGAATTTT; CDR3: CASSWGTGVNKTQNF
J: TRBJ2-7; V: TRBV12-3/TRBV12-4; D: TRBD2; size: many; length: 17; DNA: TGTGCCAGCAGCCTACCGGTCGAGGGAGGGTCGGAGGGCGAGCAGTACTTC; CDR3: CASSLPVEGGSEGEQYF
J: TRBJ1-1; V: TRBV20-1; D: -; size: many; length: 12; DNA: TGCAGTGCTAGGGCAGGCGACACTGAAGCTTTCTTT; CDR3: CSARAGDTEAFF